The 9 T cell receptor beta chains presented below share a single source sample, sequenced in a study of PD-1 blockade in classical Hodgkin lymphoma. Here immunoSEQ multiplex PCR was the method, and the copy in TCRdb shows in-frame clones only, minus some. Of approximately 90,000 clones in the sample, 80% to 95% were seen once. Every patient relapsed after autologous stem cell transplantation, and brentuximab vedotin exposure varied. The sequencing here drew on peripheral blood mononuclear cells (PBMCs), taken before the second cycle of nivolumab. The receptors originated from a human donor with classical Hodgkin lymphoma.

V is TRBV7-8 and J is TRBJ2-7; D is possibly TRBD1 (6 bases). CDR3 length equals 15 residues. Trimming left V 1 base short and J 7 bases short, with 17 bases between. From germline, CDR1 is SGHVS and CDR2 FQNEAQ. In DNA, the CDR3 is TGTGCCAGCAGCTTAGTAGGGACATCAACAAGAGAGCAGTACTTC. Amino acids: CASSLVGTSTREQYF.

The J gene is TRBJ2-2, the V gene TRBV9; 10 bases align to TRBD2. The CDR3 extends over 17 amino acids. V shed 5 bases and J 5 bases; nucleotides not matched to a gene: 12. Per the germline V gene, CDR1 is SGDLS and CDR2 is YYNGEE. CDR3 residues: CASSEVSAGGPTGELFF. For the CDR3, the DNA is TGTGCCAGCAGTGAAGTATCAGCGGGAGGGCCGACCGGGGAGCTGTTTTTT.

The chain has TRBV5-4 and TRBJ1-5; D is ambiguous. Between the trimmed V and J ends, which lost 9 bases and 2 bases, there was a span of 15 bases. The CDR3 has 14 amino acids. Germline values: CDR1 SGHNT, CDR2 YYREEE (reference sequence). CDR3 amino acids: CATRPDPGNQPQHF. Written as DNA, the CDR3 is TGTGCCACCCGACCCGACCCAGGCAATCAGCCCCAGCATTTT.

In this sample, this clone turned up a few times. This chain connects TRBV7-9 to TRBJ1-3; 7 bases fit TRBD1. This CDR3 has 15 amino acids. CDR1 is SEHNR and CDR2 is FQNEAQ in the germline V gene (reference sequence). With V trimmed by 6 bases and J by 1 base, 6 bases remained unmatched. CDR3 in amino acids: CASRLTGESGNTIYF. In nucleotides, the CDR3 is TGTGCCAGCAGGCTAACAGGGGAATCTGGAAACACCATATATTTT.

About this clone itself: Other DNA sequences within the sample encode an identical CDR3. This chain links TRBV10-3 with TRBJ2-2; 7 bases align to TRBD2. Germline assignment: CDR1 ENHRY and CDR2 SYGVKD. This CDR3 has 15 residues. Losses at the gene ends were 6 bases for V and 4 bases for J; bases not matched to a gene: 8. CDR3 in amino acids: CAIRPSGRATGELFF. The CDR3 nucleotides read TGTGCCATCAGGCCTAGCGGAAGAGCCACCGGGGAGCTGTTTTTT.

CDR3 in DNA: TGTGCCATCAGTGAGGGTCAGGCCCCCTCTGGAAACACCATATATTTT. Protein: CAISEGQAPSGNTIYF. V is TRBV10-3 and J is TRBJ1-3; D is unresolved. The ends were cut back, 2 bases at V and 0 bases at J, with 11 bases in the middle. The germline CDR1 and CDR2 sequences are ENHRY and SYGVKD. The CDR3 length is 16 residues.

The chain combines TRBV30 with TRBJ2-2; a possible D gene is TRBD2 (5 bases). Germline V gene lookup returns CDR1 GTSNPN and CDR2 SVGIG (reference sequence). The V and J ends lost 5 bases and 2 bases respectively, with 12 bases between them. This CDR3 region has 14 residues. CDR3 loop: CAWDRTANTGELFF. The CDR3 bases are TGTGCCTGGGACCGGACTGCCAACACCGGGGAGCTGTTTTTT.

The chain recombines TRBV5-6 with TRBJ2-2; TRBD2 matches at 8 bases. In germline, CDR1 is SGHDT, CDR2 YYEEEE. The CDR3 runs to 16 residues. Trimming removed 2 bases from V and 1 base from J; junction bases left unmatched: 4. The DNA for the CDR3 is TGTGCCAGCAGCTTAGCCCTAGCGGGGAACACCGGGGAGCTGTTTTTT. This encodes CASSLALAGNTGELFF.

V usage is TRBV28 and J usage is TRBJ2-3; possibly TRBD1 for D (5 bases). The length of the CDR3 is 15 residues. Germline assignment: CDR1 MDHEN and CDR2 SYDVKM. With 4 bases removed from V and 2 bases from J, the gap between germline ends came to 13 bases. The CDR3 is CASSSRQSPTDTQYF. The DNA for the CDR3 is TGTGCCAGCAGTTCTCGACAGTCTCCCACAGATACGCAGTATTTT.